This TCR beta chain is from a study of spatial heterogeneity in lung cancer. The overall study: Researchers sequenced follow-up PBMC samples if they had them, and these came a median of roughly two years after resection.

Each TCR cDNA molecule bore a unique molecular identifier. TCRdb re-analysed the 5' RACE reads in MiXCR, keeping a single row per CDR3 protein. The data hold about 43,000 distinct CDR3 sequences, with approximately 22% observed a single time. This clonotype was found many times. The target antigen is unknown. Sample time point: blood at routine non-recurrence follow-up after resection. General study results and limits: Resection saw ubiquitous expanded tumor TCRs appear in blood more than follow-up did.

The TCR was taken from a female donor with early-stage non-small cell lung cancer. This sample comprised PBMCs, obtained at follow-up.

The DNA for the CDR3 is TGCGCCAGCAGCTTGGGCGCTTACTCAGGAGAGACCCAGTACTTC. Its protein is CASSLGAYSGETQYF. The chain joins TRBV5-1 to TRBJ2-5; D is ambiguous. Germline V gene data show CDR1 as SGHRS and CDR2 as YFSETQ. V lost 0 bases, J lost 4 bases, and 13 bases lay in between. The CDR3 is 15 residues long. The complete variable domain, with remaining parts taken from reference TRBV5-1 and TRBJ2-5, reads KAGVTQTPRYLIKTRGQQVTLSCSPISGHRSVSWYQQTPGQGLQFLFEYFSETQRNKGNFPGRFSGRQFSNSRSEMNVSTLELGDSALYLCASSLGAYSGETQYFGPGTRLLVL.